This T cell receptor (beta chain) was retrieved from a study of persistence of HIV-infected CD4 T cells. Study-wide points: Degenerate expanded CDR3beta sequences were enriched among CMV- and Gag-responding cells. TCR analyses could not target the rare provirus-carrying CMV-responding cells.

This clone was counted a few times. What it binds is unknown. Stimulation used around 10 ug/mL lysate from CMV-infected fibroblasts. Memory cells lacking CD40L and CD69 with high CD45RO were sorted. These HIV-1-infected adults initiated suppressive ART in chronic infection. Donors had CD4+ T cell counts above 400 cells/uL and were CMV-seropositive. V gave up 3 bases and J gave up 3 bases, with 12 bases separating them. Germline lookup yields CDR1 SGHDT and CDR2 YYEEEE. There are 15 residues in the CDR3. The libraries were made with immunoSEQ version 4 in survey mode. Generated by immunoSEQ multiplex PCR, the TCRdb table keeps only in-frame clones and is missing some. The sample holds more than 45,000 clones; around 80% are singletons and the top ten take less than 3%.

The sample was CD4+ T cells sorted from PBMCs after approximately 19-hour stimulation, taken from a patient who received antiretroviral therapy. The genes are TRBV5-6 and TRBJ1-4, with D possibly matching TRBD1 (6 bases). The clonotype originates from an adult man with HIV who was CMV-seropositive. Written as DNA, the CDR3 is TGTGCCAGCAGCTACGAACAGGGCTCTAATGAAAAACTGTTTTTT. Translated: CASSYEQGSNEKLFF.